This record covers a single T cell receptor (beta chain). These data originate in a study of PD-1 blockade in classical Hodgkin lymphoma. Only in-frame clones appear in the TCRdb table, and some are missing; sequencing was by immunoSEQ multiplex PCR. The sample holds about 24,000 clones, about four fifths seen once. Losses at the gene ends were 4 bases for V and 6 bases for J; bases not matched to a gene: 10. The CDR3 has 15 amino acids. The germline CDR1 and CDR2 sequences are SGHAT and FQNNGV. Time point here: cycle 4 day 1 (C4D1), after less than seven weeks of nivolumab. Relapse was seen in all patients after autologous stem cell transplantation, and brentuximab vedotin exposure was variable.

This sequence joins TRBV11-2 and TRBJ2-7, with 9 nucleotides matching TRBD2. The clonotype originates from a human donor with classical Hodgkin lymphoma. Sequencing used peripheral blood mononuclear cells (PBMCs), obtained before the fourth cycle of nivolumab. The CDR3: CASSSNPSGTVEQYF. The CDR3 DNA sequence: TGTGCCAGCAGCTCCAACCCTAGCGGGACGGTCGAGCAGTACTTC.